The entry that follows covers one TCR beta chain sequence. Its antigen is still unknown. Between the trimmed V and J ends, which lost 2 bases and 1 base, there was a span of 21 bases. Germline V CDR1 and CDR2: MNHEY, SMNVEV (reference sequence). The CDR3 length is 18 residues. This entry is derived from a study of OX40 agonist ivuxolimab in advanced cancers. Study-wide results and caveats: Also showing low normalized T-cell clonal expansion were some of the nonresponders. Patients who responded partially at 0.1-3.0 mg/kg showed clonal expansion ranking among the lowest. Averaged across samples, CD8+ T cells carried more expanded clones than CD4+ did.

Sampled blood was obtained at baseline, cycle 4 day 1, and cycle 7 day 1. TCRdb's copy holds only in-frame clones and misses some; the assay was immunoSEQ multiplex PCR. The sample shows tens of thousands of clones, 94% of them seen only once. The sample in question was CD4+ or CD8+ T cells sorted from blood, obtained in a trial of the OX40 agonist ivuxolimab. The TCR was taken from an adult with an advanced solid tumor such as melanoma, head and neck, liver or kidney cancer. The chain joins TRBV27 to TRBJ2-7, with unresolved D. CDR3 amino acids: CASSLPILRQEPSYEQYF. The DNA for the CDR3 is TGTGCCAGCAGTTTACCTATTCTTCGGCAGGAACCTTCCTACGAGCAGTACTTC.